This T cell receptor (beta chain) was sequenced during a study of T cell responses to AZD1222 COVID-19 vaccine. Measured with immunoSEQ multiplex PCR; TCRdb has only the in-frame clones, and not every one. This table has about 83,000 clones, 88% appearing once. Study-level results: Sampling that yielded the repertoires occurred only after the peak T cell response. Receipt of two AZD1222 doses was followed by a rise in Spike-specific TCR breadth and depth. Across the whole spike, CD4 TCRs peaked at regions 160-218 and 743-854. Only a handful of AZD1222 recipients were seropositive at baseline.

With regard to this clone: Its antigen remains unidentified.

Germline CDR1 MNHNS, CDR2 SASEGT. With 4 bases removed from V and 2 bases from J, the gap between germline ends came to 16 bases. The CDR3 is 16 amino acids. This TCR was recovered from an adult in good health. The chain joins TRBV6-1 to TRBJ2-3, with D maybe TRBD2 (6 bases). The input for sequencing was peripheral blood, taken on day 0 of MenACWY control vaccination. CDR3 loop: CASSAIGTRSTDTQYF. The DNA of the CDR3 is TGTGCCAGCAGTGCCATAGGGACTCGCTCCACAGATACGCAGTATTTT.